These T cell receptor beta chains were read from a single sample in a study of T-cell reconstitution after alpha-beta-depleted transplantation in children. TCRdb used MiXCR to reprocess the PCR reads, holding one entry per CDR3 protein. The profile covers a few hundred thousand distinct CDR3 sequences, with around 27% appearing a single time and around a third taken by the ten largest. Sequenced material: PBMCs, taken before TCRalphabeta/CD19-depleted stem cell transplant. These receptors all stem from a boy less than two years old with Wiskott-Aldrich syndrome, due to receive a stem cell transplant. The CDR3 runs from the conserved cysteine through the conserved F or W. The order of the fields is V gene, J gene, CDR3 length, clone size, D gene, CDR3 protein, CDR3 DNA. D genes are given only for firm matches. Expanded clones are given a class, and other clones once, few, many or no size at all.

>TRBV10-3|TRBJ2-1|13|.|.
CAITEDYYNEQFF
TGTGCCATCACCGAGGACTACTACAATGAGCAGTTCTTC
>TRBV7-2|TRBJ1-5|15|few|.
CASREGGRRNQPQHF
TGTGCCAGCCGCGAGGGAGGTAGGCGCAATCAGCCCCAGCATTTT
>TRBV11-3|TRBJ2-5|14|.|.
CASSLGDSGETQYF
TGTGCCAGCAGCTTAGGAGACAGCGGAGAGACCCAGTACTTC
>TRBV5-6|TRBJ1-4|14|.|.
CASSLGQFSEKLFF
TGTGCCAGCAGCTTGGGTCAGTTTTCTGAAAAACTGTTTTTT
>TRBV27|TRBJ2-1|17|.|TRBD2
CASSLLTSGRNYNEQFF
TGTGCCAGCAGTTTATTGACTAGCGGGAGAAACTACAATGAGCAGTTCTTC
>TRBV5-1|TRBJ2-1|14|few|.
CASSFSTGLNEQFF
TGCGCCAGCAGCTTCTCAACGGGTTTGAATGAGCAGTTCTTC
>TRBV20-1|TRBJ2-1|13|.|TRBD2
CSARESGSNEQFF
TGCAGTGCTAGAGAAAGCGGGAGCAATGAGCAGTTCTTC
>TRBV24-1|TRBJ2-1|15|many|TRBD1
CATSDPGTGVNEQFF
TGTGCCACCAGTGATCCCGGGACAGGGGTCAATGAGCAGTTCTTC
>TRBV6-1|TRBJ2-6|14|.|.
CASKQRSGANVLTF
TGTGCCAGCAAACAACGCTCTGGGGCCAACGTCCTGACTTTC
>TRBV5-1|TRBJ2-7|12|many|.
CASSSGNYEQYF
TGTGCCAGCAGTTCCGGGAACTACGAGCAGTACTTC
>TRBV12-3/TRBV12-4|TRBJ1-2|14|few|.
CASSLRQDIGGYTF
TGTGCCAGCAGTTTGAGACAGGACATCGGGGGCTACACCTTC
>TRBV28|TRBJ2-7|13|.|.
CASSQKRGGEQYF
TGTGCCAGCAGTCAAAAGAGGGGCGGCGAGCAGTACTTC
>TRBV10-3|TRBJ2-7|12|.|.
CATHEYRDEQYF
TGTGCCACCCACGAATACAGGGACGAGCAGTACTTC
>TRBV10-3|TRBJ2-1|14|few|.
CAINRGSLYNEQFF
TGTGCCATCAATCGCGGCAGCCTCTACAATGAGCAGTTCTTC
>TRBV7-2|TRBJ2-1|16|many|.
CASSPRAGSSYNEQFF
TGTGCCAGCAGCCCCAGGGCAGGGAGCTCCTACAATGAGCAGTTCTTC
>TRBV6-1|TRBJ2-3|16|few|TRBD2
CASSTERLAGGPLEYF
TGTGCCAGCAGCACCGAACGGCTAGCGGGAGGCCCCTTAGAGTATTTT
>TRBV3-1|TRBJ2-1|15|.|TRBD2
CASTAGTTGHNEQFF
TGTGCCAGCACCGCCGGGACTACGGGCCACAATGAGCAGTTCTTC
>TRBV7-9|TRBJ1-1|16|once|.
CASSLALKLTNAEAFF
TGTGCCAGCAGCTTAGCGTTGAAACTCACAAACGCTGAAGCTTTCTTT
>TRBV4-2|TRBJ1-2|16|few|.
CASSQDVAGIYYGYTF
TGTGCCAGCAGCCAAGATGTGGCAGGGATATACTATGGCTACACCTTC
>TRBV30|TRBJ2-7|15|few|.
CAWSLGLSSSYEQYF
TGTGCCTGGAGTCTCGGGCTTTCCTCCTCCTACGAGCAGTACTTC
>TRBV20-1|TRBJ2-7|11|.|.
CSASPAYEQYF
TGCAGTGCTAGCCCAGCCTACGAGCAGTACTTC
>TRBV6-1|TRBJ1-5|14|many|.
CASRPMDGNQPQHF
TGTGCCAGCAGGCCGATGGACGGTAATCAGCCCCAGCATTTT
>TRBV29-1|TRBJ2-2|15|.|.
CSVRGGESVGGELFF
TGCAGCGTTCGAGGGGGGGAGAGTGTTGGCGGGGAGCTGTTTTTT
>TRBV28|TRBJ2-4|15|few|TRBD2
CASSLSGTAKNIQYF
TGTGCCAGCAGTTTGAGCGGGACCGCCAAAAACATTCAGTACTTC
>TRBV27|TRBJ2-6|16|many|.
CASRRTRRQGANVLTF
TGTGCCAGCAGAAGGACACGCAGGCAAGGGGCCAACGTCCTGACTTTC
>TRBV20-1|TRBJ2-2|14|.|.
CSASKDPNTGELFF
TGCAGTGCTAGTAAGGACCCTAACACCGGGGAGCTGTTTTTT
>TRBV7-2|TRBJ2-1|16|few|TRBD1
CASSDPQGASYNEQFF
TGTGCCAGCAGCGACCCCCAGGGGGCTTCCTACAATGAGCAGTTCTTC
>TRBV13|TRBJ2-1|16|.|TRBD2
CASSSGLAGPHNEQFF
TGTGCCAGCAGCTCGGGACTAGCGGGGCCTCACAATGAGCAGTTCTTC